The 23 T cell receptor beta chains listed next were all sequenced from one sample in a study of T-cell memory formation after mild COVID-19. TCRdb ran MiXCR on the 5' RACE reads and lists one entry per CDR3 protein. In the table there are about 350,000 distinct CDR3 sequences, approximately 14% of which are singletons. Sequencing input: PBMCs or a T cell subset sorted from them (not recorded which). The receptors shown here come from a man between 18 and 35 years old who had mild COVID-19 (a few samples of this study predate the infection). Cell type and time point are not known.

This clonotype was picked up one time. This chain links TRBV7-9 with TRBJ1-1, with TRBD1 as a possible D gene (6 bases). Between the trimmed V and J ends, which lost 5 bases and 5 bases, there was a span of 12 bases. Germline assignment: CDR1 SEHNR and CDR2 FQNEAQ (reference sequence). The CDR3 has 13 residues. CDR3 loop: CASSPPGATEAFF. The CDR3 DNA reads TGTGCCAGCAGCCCCCCGGGGGCAACTGAAGCTTTCTTT.

This clonotype was found a few times. The chain is built from TRBV5-5 and TRBJ1-4, with TRBD1 matching 8 bases. Germline assignment: CDR1 SGHKS and CDR2 YYEKEE (reference sequence). The J segment lost 7 bases and the V segment lost 2 bases, leaving 13 bases of the junction unmatched. This CDR3 comprises 17 residues. The CDR3 DNA is TGTGCCAGCAGCTTCACTTTACGGCAGGGGGCGGGTGAAAAACTGTTTTTT. Protein sequence: CASSFTLRQGAGEKLFF.

This clonotype was observed a handful of times. The chain combines TRBV25-1 with TRBJ2-3; D perhaps matches TRBD2 (5 bases). CDR3 length: 12 amino acids. The V gene's germline CDR1 is MGHDK and CDR2 SYGVNS. Trimming stripped 2 bases from V and 10 bases from J, with 10 bases between. Here the CDR3 reads CASSEEGRAQYF. Here the CDR3 DNA reads TGTGCCAGCAGTGAAGAAGGGAGAGCGCAGTATTTT.

This clonotype was observed many times. This sequence joins TRBV12-3 or TRBV12-4 and TRBJ2-7; TRBD1 agrees at 9 bases. The trim removed 6 bases at V and 2 bases at J, leaving 5 bases unmatched. The CDR3 has 14 residues. The CDR3 sequence: CASRMGQGPYEQYF. DNA for the CDR3: TGTGCCAGCAGAATGGGACAGGGCCCCTACGAGCAGTACTTC.

The chain recombines TRBV12-3 or TRBV12-4 with TRBJ1-5; the D is unclear. This CDR3 has 13 amino acids. V dropped 6 bases and J dropped 2 bases, with 8 bases sitting between them. CDR3 nucleotide sequence: TGTGCCAGCAGCCGTCCGGGCAATCAGCCCCAGCATTTT. Residues: CASSRPGNQPQHF.

This clonotype appeared a few times. The chain recombines TRBV20-1 with TRBJ1-1; D uncertain. Germline CDR1 DFQATT, CDR2 SNEGSKA (reference sequence). The germline V and J ends were trimmed by 6 bases and 1 base, with 12 bases remaining between them. The CDR3 extends over 13 amino acids. The chain's CDR3 is CSAVGPANTEAFF. The CDR3, as DNA: TGCAGTGCCGTCGGACCGGCGAACACTGAAGCTTTCTTT.

The V gene is TRBV2, the J gene TRBJ2-6; perhaps TRBD1 as D (6 bases). The CDR3 sequence is 15 residues long. V was cut by 4 bases and J by 4 bases, with 11 bases left in between. Germline values: CDR1 SNHLY, CDR2 FYNNEI. The CDR3 here is CASSGGGDGANVLTF. The CDR3 region has the DNA TGTGCCAGCAGTGGAGGGGGAGACGGGGCCAACGTCCTGACTTTC.

The sample holds many counts of this clonotype. The chain has TRBV20-1 and TRBJ2-1, with D possibly being TRBD2 (6 bases). Trimming took 6 bases from V and 7 from J, leaving 19 bases between them. Germline values: CDR1 DFQATT, CDR2 SNEGSKA (reference sequence). The CDR3 has 14 residues. The CDR3 reads CSAVAAGRRNEQFF. CDR3 sequence (DNA): TGCAGTGCCGTAGCGGCAGGGCGGCGGAATGAGCAGTTCTTC.

This clonotype has a handful of counts. J is TRBJ2-5 and V is TRBV2; possible D gene TRBD1, 5 bases. Germline V gives CDR1 SNHLY, CDR2 FYNNEI. The CDR3 is made up of 15 amino acids. The V end was cut by 3 bases, the J end by 5 bases, with 16 bases between. CDR3 sequence reads: CASSDRGQQSETQYF. The CDR3 nucleotides are TGTGCCAGCAGTGACCGAGGACAACAGTCGGAGACCCAGTACTTC.

This clonotype was observed at least ten times. V usage is TRBV11-1 and J usage is TRBJ2-1, with 12 bases matching TRBD2. Germline CDR1 and CDR2: SGHAT and FQDESV (reference sequence). CDR3 length: 14 amino acids. V shed 2 bases and J 7 bases; nucleotides not matched to a gene: 0. The DNA for the CDR3 is TGTGCCAGCAGCTTACTAGCGGGGGGGAATGAGCAGTTCTTC. Amino acids: CASSLLAGGNEQFF.

This clonotype has ten or more counts. CDR3 in DNA: TGTGCCAGCATTCGACTAGCGGGTGCCTACAATGAGCAGTTCTTC. Translated: CASIRLAGAYNEQFF. The J gene is TRBJ2-1, the V gene TRBV2; 10 positions match TRBD2. There are 15 residues in the CDR3. Per the germline V gene, CDR1 is SNHLY and CDR2 is FYNNEI. J gave up 2 bases and V 7 bases, and 5 bases lay outside the gene matches.

This clonotype was seen only a few times. This chain uses TRBV12-3 or TRBV12-4 with TRBJ1-1, with D tentatively TRBD1 (5 bases). CDR3 length equals 11 residues. Trimming removed 6 bases at V and 9 bases at J, with 11 bases between. CDR3 amino acids: CASRFDSQAFF. The CDR3 DNA reads as TGTGCCAGCAGGTTTGACAGTCAAGCTTTCTTT.

The chain uses TRBV4-1 and TRBJ1-4; D gene ambiguous. Germline CDR1 reads MGHRA; CDR2 reads YSYEKL. This CDR3 spans 15 amino acids. Trimming removed 4 bases from V and 8 bases from J, with 17 bases in between. The CDR3 coding sequence is TGCGCCAGCAGCCCTCCGGCGGGGATGCGGGAAAAACTGTTTTTT. It codes for CASSPPAGMREKLFF.

This clonotype was observed a handful of times. The V gene is TRBV7-2, the J gene TRBJ1-5; tentative D call: TRBD1 (5 bases). Germline CDR1 and CDR2: SGHTA and FQGNSA. The CDR3 loop spans 16 amino acids. Trimming took 3 bases from V and 6 from J, leaving 18 bases between them. CDR3: CASSLGTGRVSQPQHF. The CDR3 nucleotides are TGTGCCAGCAGCTTGGGGACGGGCAGGGTATCTCAGCCCCAGCATTTT. The whole variable domain, filled in from reference TRBV7-2 and TRBJ1-5, reads GAGVSQSPSNKVTEKGKDVELRCDPISGHTALYWYRQSLGQGLEFLIYFQGNSAPDKSGLPSDRFSAERTGGSVSTLTIQRTQQEDSAVYLCASSLGTGRVSQPQHFGDGTRLSIL.

This rearrangement joins TRBV27 to TRBJ2-1; weak D call: TRBD2 (6 bases). The CDR3 consists of 15 residues. The V end lost 8 bases, the J end lost 5 bases, and 19 bases lay between the germline ends. Looked up from germline, CDR1 is MNHEY and CDR2 is SMNVEV (reference sequence). CDR3 sequence reads: CASRLAATGDNEQFF. The CDR3 bases are TGTGCCAGCCGCTTGGCCGCCACGGGGGACAATGAGCAGTTCTTC.

The rearrangement uses TRBV19 and TRBJ1-2; D gene ambiguous. Germline V gene data show CDR1 as LNHDA and CDR2 as SQIVND (reference sequence). The CDR3 loop spans 13 amino acids. Trimming removed 6 bases at V and 4 bases at J, with 12 bases between. This chain's CDR3 is CASRGSLPYGYTF. CDR3 in DNA: TGTGCCAGTAGAGGGAGTCTCCCCTATGGCTACACCTTC.

The sample holds a few counts of this clonotype. This rearrangement joins TRBV7-9 to TRBJ2-7, with D possibly matching TRBD2 (5 bases). The germline V and J ends were trimmed by 3 bases and 4 bases, with 13 bases remaining between them. The CDR3 totals 14 residues. Per germline, CDR1 SEHNR and CDR2 FQNEAQ (reference sequence). The CDR3 DNA is TGTGCCAGCAGCTTGAACGTGGGCGGGTACGAGCAGTACTTC. Its protein product is CASSLNVGGYEQYF.

This clonotype was observed at least ten times. The V gene is TRBV5-1, the J gene TRBJ2-4; tentative D call: TRBD2 (6 bases). Germline V gene lookup returns CDR1 SGHRS and CDR2 YFSETQ. This CDR3 contains 14 residues. V was cut by 0 bases and J by 7 bases, with 11 bases left in between. The CDR3 DNA follows: TGCGCCAGCAGCTTGGCTGGAGGGAAGAACATTCAGTACTTC. Translation gives CASSLAGGKNIQYF.

There are a few counts of this clonotype. The rearrangement uses TRBV7-8 and TRBJ1-2; D might be TRBD1 (6 bases). V was cut by 3 bases and J by 1 base, with 15 bases left in between. CDR1 and CDR2 from the germline V gene are SGHVS and FQNEAQ. CDR3 length equals 16 residues. The CDR3 DNA follows: TGTGCCAGCAGCTTTGGCCGGACAGTGATTAACTATGGCTACACCTTC. It translates to CASSFGRTVINYGYTF.

This chain links TRBV9 with TRBJ1-6; D is unresolved. Germline V gives CDR1 SGDLS, CDR2 YYNGEE. Trimming stripped 4 bases from V and 8 bases from J, with 4 bases between. This CDR3 spans 11 amino acids. CDR3 sequence reads: CASSNDSPLHF. The CDR3 DNA reads as TGTGCCAGCAGCAACGATTCACCCCTCCACTTT.

The rearrangement uses TRBV21-1 and TRBJ2-1; TRBD1 was called by the table and not checked on the DNA. TRBV21-1 is termed a pseudogene. This CDR3 region has 12 residues. For the CDR3, the DNA is TGTGCCATCCAGGGGTCGGAGGTAGAGCAGTTCTTC. Protein: CAIQGSEVEQFF.

This clonotype was counted many times. The V call is TRBV28, the J call TRBJ2-5; possibly TRBD1 or TRBD2 for D (6 bases each). The CDR3 totals 15 residues. V lost 4 bases to trimming and J lost 4 bases, with 16 bases between them. Germline assignment: CDR1 MDHEN and CDR2 SYDVKM. Written as DNA, the CDR3 is TGTGCCAGCAGTTCCAGGAGGGGGATGGGAGAGACCCAGTACTTC. It translates to CASSSRRGMGETQYF.

This clonotype was counted between two and nine times. The CDR3 nucleotides read TGCGCCAGCAGCCAATCGGGGGGGGGCAACTCCCAGGGGACCCAGTACTTC. Translated, it gives CASSQSGGGNSQGTQYF. This sequence joins TRBV4-1 and TRBJ2-5; TRBD2 aligns across 8 bases. This CDR3 is built from 17 residues. J was trimmed by 7 bases and V by 2 bases; bases with no gene match: 15. Germline V CDR1 and CDR2: MGHRA, YSYEKL.